Given below is one TCR beta chain in context. Clones were sequenced by immunoSEQ multiplex PCR, and TCRdb holds only the in-frame ones, with some missing. Of about 150,000 clones listed, approximately 80% are singletons. The data stem from a study of blood T cell repertoires in COVID-19. Study overall: In each case, the material was cDNA or gDNA derived from T cells, B-cell-depleted T cells, or PBMCs.

Patients in Seattle were enrolled during active infection, then followed longitudinally. The CDR3 has 16 amino acids. V was cut by 3 bases and J by 3 bases, with 18 bases left in between. CDR1 KGHSH and CDR2 LQKENI come from the germline V gene. The sequencing sample was made of peripheral blood. This clonotype was obtained from a woman in her sixties or seventies with COVID-19, enrolled during active disease. The gene calls are TRBV18 and TRBJ2-7, with D perhaps matching TRBD2 (5 bases). The CDR3 nucleotides read TGTGCCAGCTCACCCGGTCCGGGCGGGCCCATCTACGAGCAGTACTTC. Its protein product is CASSPGPGGPIYEQYF.